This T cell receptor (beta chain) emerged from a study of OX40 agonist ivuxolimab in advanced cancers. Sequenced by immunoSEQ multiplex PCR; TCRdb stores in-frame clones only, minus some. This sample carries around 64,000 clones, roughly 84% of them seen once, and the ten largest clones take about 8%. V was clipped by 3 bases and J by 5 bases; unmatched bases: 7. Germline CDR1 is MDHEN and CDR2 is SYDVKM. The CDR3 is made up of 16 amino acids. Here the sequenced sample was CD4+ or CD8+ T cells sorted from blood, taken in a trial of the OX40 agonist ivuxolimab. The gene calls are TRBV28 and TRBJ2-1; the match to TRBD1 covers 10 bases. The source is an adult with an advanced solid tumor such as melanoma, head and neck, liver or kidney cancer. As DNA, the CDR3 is TGTGCCAGCAGTTTTTTAGGGACAGGGGCTAACAATGAGCAGTTCTTC. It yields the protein CASSFLGTGANNEQFF.